The 6 T cell receptor beta chains presented below share a single source sample, sequenced in a study of shared clonotypes between healthy human individuals. Libraries were prepared by immunoSEQ multiplex PCR; TCRdb keeps only in-frame clonotypes and omits some of them. The top ten clones hold 0.36% of a sample with 2,500,000 or so clones, over 85% of them seen once. The sample comprised naive CD4+ T cells from PBMCs. Subset defined: CD45RA+ positively selected. All receptors derive from a man between 18 and 35 years old in good health. Some clones in this sample may be carry-over from other donors' samples.

This clone was observed a single time. The sample has other DNA sequences that encode this CDR3 too. The chain combines TRBV5-1 with TRBJ2-6; D gene uncertain. V was clipped by 7 bases and J by 4 bases, with 12 bases between them. Germline CDR1 SGHRS, CDR2 YFSETQ. This CDR3 contains 14 residues. CDR3 nucleotides: TGCGCCAGCTCCCAGGAGTCGGGGGCCAACGTCCTGACTTTC. Protein product: CASSQESGANVLTF.

The rearrangement uses TRBV6-5 and TRBJ2-7; perhaps TRBD1 as D (6 bases). This CDR3 is 15 amino acids long. Between the trimmed V and J ends, which lost 2 bases and 6 bases, there was a span of 17 bases. Germline assignment: CDR1 MNHEY and CDR2 SVGAGI. CDR3 in amino acids: CASSYAQGTRGEQYF. The CDR3 DNA is TGTGCCAGCAGTTACGCACAGGGAACTCGTGGCGAGCAGTACTTC.

The chain employs TRBV5-1 and TRBJ2-1; 7 bases line up with TRBD2. With V trimmed by 4 bases and J by 7 bases, 11 bases remained unmatched. This CDR3 has 15 residues. CDR1 and CDR2 (germline): SGHRS, YFSETQ. CDR3 bases: TGCGCCAGCAGCCCCGCCCCGGCGGGAGTTAATGAGCAGTTCTTC. Translation: CASSPAPAGVNEQFF.

The chain uses TRBV30 and TRBJ2-1; 11 nucleotides align to TRBD2. After removal of 5 bases from V and 3 bases from J, the junction contained 6 bases not matched to a gene. There are 15 residues in the CDR3. Looked up from germline, CDR1 is GTSNPN and CDR2 is SVGIG (reference sequence). In DNA, the CDR3 is TGTGCCTGGGATGGGACTAGCGGATTCTACAATGAGCAGTTCTTC. This translates into CAWDGTSGFYNEQFF.

This clone was detected once. The rearrangement links TRBV7-3 to TRBJ1-2; 8 positions match TRBD1. Looked up from germline, CDR1 is SGHTA and CDR2 is FQGTGA. Trimming cost V 5 bases and J 6 bases; bases outside gene matches: 11. The CDR3 consists of 15 residues. CDR3 DNA sequence: TGTGCCAGCAGCACCCGGGACTCAGGGGGCCATGGCTACACCTTC. It encodes CASSTRDSGGHGYTF.

This clone was seen once. The V gene is TRBV15, the J gene TRBJ1-1; D uncertain. Trimming took 0 bases from V and 0 from J, leaving 8 bases between them. CDR1 is LNHNV and CDR2 is YYDKDF in the germline V gene (reference sequence). The CDR3 is 15 residues long. This chain's CDR3 is CATSRDLQMNTEAFF. The DNA of the CDR3 is TGTGCCACCAGCAGAGATTTACAGATGAACACTGAAGCTTTCTTT.